Shown below are 12 T cell receptor beta chains from a single sample sequenced in a study of CD8 T cells in ankylosing spondylitis. TCRdb analysed the 5' RACE reads with MiXCR anew, one entry per CDR3 protein. This repertoire shows about 250,000 distinct CDR3 sequences, approximately 30% found once; its top ten account for around 4.5%. Material: blood, either unsorted or a sorted T cell fraction (not recorded which). The receptors shown here come from a male donor with ankylosing spondylitis or in good health (not recorded which).

This chain joins TRBV5-5 and TRBJ1-1, with D unresolved. The germline V and J ends were trimmed by 1 base and 7 bases, with 14 bases remaining between them. The germline V gene has CDR1 SGHKS and CDR2 YYEKEE (reference sequence). CDR3 length: 14 amino acids. The CDR3 loop reads CASSLYIGEVEAFF. In nucleotides, the CDR3 is TGTGCCAGCAGCTTGTATATTGGTGAGGTTGAAGCTTTCTTT.

The gene calls are TRBV20-1 and TRBJ1-1, with no clear D. V shed 1 base and J shed 2 bases, with 11 bases lying between them. Germline values: CDR1 DFQATT, CDR2 SNEGSKA (reference sequence). The CDR3 is made up of 14 amino acids. CDR3 region: CSARVGSVNTEAFF. CDR3 sequence (DNA): TGCAGTGCTAGAGTAGGTTCGGTTAACACTGAAGCTTTCTTT.

J is TRBJ2-1 and V is TRBV11-2, with D perhaps TRBD2 (5 bases). V lost 2 bases to trimming and J lost 9 bases, with 20 bases between them. CDR1 is SGHAT and CDR2 is FQNNGV in the germline V gene. The CDR3 is made up of 16 amino acids. CDR3 DNA: TGTGCCAGCAGCTTAAGTTTACTAGGCCGGTCGACTGAGCAGTTCTTC. Its protein is CASSLSLLGRSTEQFF. Full variable domain (remainder filled in from reference TRBV11-2 and TRBJ2-1): EAGVAQSPRYKIIEKRQSVAFWCNPISGHATLYWYQQILGQGPKLLIQFQNNGVVDDSQLPKDRFSAERLKGVDSTLKIQPAKLEDSAVYLCASSLSLLGRSTEQFFGPGTRLTVL.

This chain connects TRBV4-2 to TRBJ1-6, with TRBD1 matching over 8 bases. The CDR3 sequence is 14 residues long. With V trimmed by 2 bases and J by 17 bases, 11 bases remained unmatched. The V gene's germline CDR1 is LGHNA and CDR2 YNFKEQ. CDR3 protein: CASSQTIGQGFVHF. CDR3 in DNA: TGTGCCAGCAGCCAAACGATTGGACAGGGCTTTGTCCACTTT.

This chain links TRBV20-1 with TRBJ2-7; D might be TRBD1 (5 bases). The length of the CDR3 is 13 residues. From germline, CDR1 is DFQATT and CDR2 SNEGSKA (reference sequence). Trimming pared 1 base from V and 6 bases from J, leaving 13 bases between. The CDR3 nucleotides read TGCAGTGCTAGAGCGGCAGGGTCGTTCGAGCAGTACTTC. Translating it yields CSARAAGSFEQYF.

The V gene is TRBV29-1, the J gene TRBJ2-4; 7 bases agree with TRBD1. V was pared by 7 bases and J by 0 bases, with 3 bases of the junction left unmatched. Germline V gene sequence: CDR1 SQVTM, CDR2 ANQGSEA. The CDR3 sequence is 13 residues long. The CDR3: CSAGQIAKNIQYF. CDR3 nucleotides: TGCAGCGCGGGACAGATAGCCAAAAACATTCAGTACTTC.

This clonotype was seen ten or more times. Sequence at one end of the junction differs from germline and may be a read error. The chain links TRBV12-3 or TRBV12-4 to TRBJ2-3; no definite D call. This CDR3 comprises 11 residues. In nucleotides, the CDR3 is TGCGCCAGCAGCTTCGCAGATACGCAGTATTTT. It translates to CASSFADTQYF.

This clonotype was counted at least ten times. J is TRBJ2-4 and V is TRBV29-1, with D unresolved. This CDR3 comprises 13 residues. Germline CDR1 and CDR2: SQVTM and ANQGSEA. Deletions cut 3 bases from V and 6 bases from J, with 12 bases between. CDR3 amino acids: CSVDRRLGNIQYF. CDR3 nucleotide sequence: TGCAGCGTTGACAGGCGATTGGGAAACATTCAGTACTTC. The complete variable domain, with remaining parts taken from reference TRBV29-1 and TRBJ2-4, reads SAVISQKPSRDICQRGTSLTIQCQVDSQVTMMFWYRQQPGQSLTLIATANQGSEATYESGFVIDKFPISRPNLTFSTLTVSNMSPEDSSIYLCSVDRRLGNIQYFGAGTRLSVL.

This chain uses TRBV12-3 or TRBV12-4 with TRBJ2-3; D not resolved. This CDR3 spans 13 amino acids. V was pared by 1 base and J by 7 bases, with 9 bases between. CDR3 loop: CASSLEASNTQYF. The CDR3 nucleotides read TGTGCCAGCAGTTTAGAGGCGTCGAATACGCAGTATTTT.

This clonotype was counted only a few times. The gene calls are TRBV20-1 and TRBJ1-3; D gene unclear. The ends were cut back, 1 base at V and 0 bases at J, with 13 bases in the middle. The CDR3 is 16 residues long. Germline V gene lookup returns CDR1 DFQATT and CDR2 SNEGSKA (reference sequence). CDR3 sequence (DNA): TGCAGTGCTAGAGGCAAACTACTGCACTCTGGAAACACCATATATTTT. Amino acids: CSARGKLLHSGNTIYF.

The J gene is TRBJ2-3, the V gene TRBV10-2; 11 bases line up with TRBD2. Germline V lookup: CDR1 WSHSY, CDR2 SAAADI. The CDR3 has 15 amino acids. The V and J ends lost 5 bases and 6 bases, in that order; junction bases with no gene match: 7. In DNA, the CDR3 is TGCGCCAGCAGTTTACTAGCGGGGGCGGGGGATACGCAGTATTTT. Translating it yields CASSLLAGAGDTQYF.

The rearrangement links TRBV11-2 to TRBJ1-3; maybe TRBD1 (5 bases). Per the germline V gene, CDR1 is SGHAT and CDR2 is FQNNGV. The CDR3 spans 16 residues. Trimming left V 0 bases short and J 4 bases short, with 13 bases between. This chain's CDR3 is CASSLDVVGVGNTIYF. In DNA, the CDR3 is TGTGCCAGCAGCTTAGATGTTGTGGGGGTCGGAAACACCATATATTTT. The whole variable domain, filled in from reference TRBV11-2 and TRBJ1-3, reads EAGVAQSPRYKIIEKRQSVAFWCNPISGHATLYWYQQILGQGPKLLIQFQNNGVVDDSQLPKDRFSAERLKGVDSTLKIQPAKLEDSAVYLCASSLDVVGVGNTIYFGEGSWLTVV.